This TCR beta chain was obtained from a study of T cell changes during pregnancy in multiple sclerosis (dated by TCRdb to about 2019). For the study in its entirety: The study looked at changes in the T cell repertoire across pregnancy in women with multiple sclerosis.

Comment on this clone: The clone's antigen remains unknown. No much larger clone is present one base from it, and per-base qualities are unavailable.

Receptor amplification or capture employed the immunoSEQ multiplex PCR assay. The source is immuneACCESS, and TCRdb retained only in-frame sequences with V and J called. Part of the clones is not carried over; for the studies checked, unresolved V genes explain less than half of this, and the remainder is unexplained. The sample table shows 60,000 to 75,000 clones, and roughly 92% are seen once. The ten largest clones capture just under 2% of the sample. At the junction V is shortened by 4 bases and J by 4 bases; bases outside the gene matches: 12. The germline V gene (reference sequence) sets CDR1 to SEHNR and CDR2 to FQNEAQ. The CDR3 holds 17 amino acids from the cysteine to the phenylalanine. Just the 51-base CDR3 DNA is kept, in frame starting at base 1.

This clonotype originated in a female donor with multiple sclerosis, enrolled in a pregnancy study. The sample here was peripheral blood, taken in the second trimester of pregnancy. Recombination joined TRBV7-9 with TRBJ2-1; TRBD2 matches 8 bases in the middle. The DNA sequence follows: TGTGCCAGCAGCTCTCCGGGAGCGGGAGTGGGATACAATGAGCAGTTCTTC. It translates to CASSSPGAGVGYNEQFF.